The 25 T cell receptor beta chains given below trace back to one sample, sequenced in a study of T cell responses to AZD1222 COVID-19 vaccine. This table comes from immunoSEQ multiplex PCR, and its TCRdb copy is limited to in-frame clones, with some not included. The sample gives approximately 30,000 clones, 86% of which show up once; approximately 6.8% is in the top ten. Material: peripheral blood, obtained on day 0 of AZD1222 vaccination. These receptor sequences come from an adult in good health.

A word on this clone: Other DNA sequences from this sample encode an identical CDR3 as well. CDR3 in DNA: TGCAGCGTTGCTGGCGGGGGGCAAGAGACCCAGTACTTC. Its protein product is CSVAGGGQETQYF. This chain uses TRBV29-1 with TRBJ2-5; 8 nucleotides line up with TRBD2. Germline lookup yields CDR1 SQVTM and CDR2 ANQGSEA. V gave up 4 bases and J gave up 2 bases; unmatched junction bases: 3. The CDR3 consists of 13 residues.

V usage is TRBV4-3 and J usage is TRBJ2-6; unclear D gene. The CDR3 consists of 15 residues. V was shortened by 1 base and J by 0 bases, with 4 bases between the two germline ends. CDR1 is LGHNA and CDR2 is YSLEER in the germline V gene. The CDR3 here is CASSQGYSGANVLTF. CDR3 sequence (DNA): TGCGCCAGCAGCCAAGGGTACTCTGGGGCCAACGTCCTGACTTTC.

This chain connects TRBV5-4 to TRBJ2-3; 15 bases line up with TRBD2. Germline V gene sequence: CDR1 SGHNT, CDR2 YYREEE (reference sequence). V trimming: 4 bases; J trimming: 3 bases; junction bases outside the gene matches: 3. The CDR3 runs to 16 residues. DNA for the CDR3: TGTGCCAGCAGCCTCGGGACTAGCGGGAGGACAGATACGCAGTATTTT. It encodes CASSLGTSGRTDTQYF.

The chain carries TRBV12-3 or TRBV12-4 and TRBJ1-1; D is undetermined. V lost 6 bases and J lost 1, with 3 bases in between. The CDR3 totals 11 residues. Here the CDR3 DNA reads TGTGCCAGCAGACCGAACACTGAAGCTTTCTTT. It encodes CASRPNTEAFF.

The V gene is TRBV7-2, the J gene TRBJ1-1; D unclear. Looked up from germline, CDR1 is SGHTA and CDR2 is FQGNSA. The germline V and J ends were trimmed by 5 bases and 4 bases, with 14 bases remaining between them. The CDR3 is made up of 14 amino acids. The CDR3 DNA reads TGTGCCAGCAGCGACGTGGGAGAAAGCACTGAAGCTTTCTTT. It translates to CASSDVGESTEAFF.

The chain carries TRBV15 and TRBJ1-1; D remains unclear. This CDR3 has 15 amino acids. Between the trimmed V and J ends, which lost 1 base and 0 bases, there was a span of 9 bases. CDR1 and CDR2 (germline): LNHNV, YYDKDF (reference sequence). CDR3 DNA: TGTGCCACCAGCAGAGTCAGGAGAATGAACACTGAAGCTTTCTTT. This codes for CATSRVRRMNTEAFF.

The chain has TRBV4-3 and TRBJ2-3; weak D call: TRBD1 (6 bases). Deletions cut 0 bases from V and 2 bases from J, with 15 bases between. The germline CDR1 and CDR2 sequences are LGHNA and YSLEER. The CDR3 loop spans 17 amino acids. The CDR3 here is CASSQDLGAPHTDTQYF. For the CDR3, the DNA is TGCGCCAGCAGCCAAGATTTGGGGGCGCCCCACACAGATACGCAGTATTTT.

By proportion, this clone is large. This sequence joins TRBV14 and TRBJ1-3; D uncertain. The CDR3 contains 15 residues. Looked up from germline, CDR1 is SGHDN and CDR2 is FVKESK. V was cut by 1 base and J by 0 bases, with 7 bases left in between. The CDR3 sequence is CASSQVESSGNTIYF. For the CDR3, the DNA is TGTGCCAGCAGCCAAGTTGAAAGCTCTGGAAACACCATATATTTT. The variable domain in full, completed from reference TRBV14 and TRBJ1-3, reads EAGVTQFPSHSVIEKGQTVTLRCDPISGHDNLYWYRRVMGKEIKFLLHFVKESKQDESGMPNNRFLAERTGGTYSTLKVQPAELEDSGVYFCASSQVESSGNTIYFGEGSWLTVV.

The V gene is TRBV20-1, the J gene TRBJ1-3, with 8 bases aligning to TRBD1. CDR3 size: 14 residues. V was pared by 3 bases and J by 3 bases, with 4 bases of the junction left unmatched. The germline CDR1 and CDR2 sequences are DFQATT and SNEGSKA (reference sequence). The DNA of the CDR3 is TGCAGTGCTAGTCCCAGGGGGCTTGGAAACACCATATATTTT. Translated: CSASPRGLGNTIYF.

This clone has only a few counts. This chain's CDR3 is CSVCYGDRNSPLHF. CDR3 coding DNA: TGCAGCGTTTGCTATGGGGACAGGAATTCACCCCTCCACTTT. The chain couples TRBV29-1 to TRBJ1-6, with 8 bases fitting TRBD1. Germline CDR1 SQVTM, CDR2 ANQGSEA. The CDR3 extends over 14 amino acids. Trimming removed 5 bases from V and 7 bases from J; junction bases left unmatched: 7.

In DNA form, the CDR3 reads TGTGCCAGCAGTTTGCCTGGGGCGGGAGAGGAGACCCAGTACTTC. Its protein product is CASSLPGAGEETQYF. The rearrangement links TRBV28 to TRBJ2-5, with TRBD2 identical over 7 bases. Unmatched junction bases numbered 9, after V lost 3 bases and J lost 5 bases. The CDR3 is 15 amino acids. Germline CDR1 MDHEN, CDR2 SYDVKM.

The chain has TRBV30 and TRBJ2-1; tentatively, D is TRBD2 (6 bases). With 0 bases removed from V and 6 bases from J, the gap between germline ends came to 9 bases. This CDR3 comprises 13 residues. Germline CDR1 and CDR2: GTSNPN and SVGIG (reference sequence). The CDR3 region is CAWSVLGGNEQFF. For the CDR3, the DNA is TGTGCCTGGAGTGTACTGGGGGGCAATGAGCAGTTCTTC.

V and J are TRBV9 and TRBJ1-2, with D hard to call. Germline V CDR1 and CDR2: SGDLS, YYNGEE. The CDR3 has 12 amino acids. Trimming took off 3 bases at V and 4 bases at J, with 7 bases between the two ends. In nucleotides, the CDR3 is TGTGCCAGCAGCGGCCTACTCTATGGCTACACCTTC. It translates to CASSGLLYGYTF. The whole variable domain, remainder taken from reference TRBV9 and TRBJ1-2, is DSGVTQTPKHLITATGQRVTLRCSPRSGDLSVYWYQQSLDQGLQFLIQYYNGEERAKGNILERFSAQQFPDLHSELNLSSLELGDSALYFCASSGLLYGYTFGSGTRLTVV.

The V gene is TRBV27, the J gene TRBJ1-2, with D possibly TRBD1 on 5 matching bases. The V and J ends lost 5 bases and 8 bases respectively, with 21 bases between them. The CDR3 totals 15 residues. CDR1 MNHEY and CDR2 SMNVEV come from the germline V gene (reference sequence). The CDR3 region has the DNA TGTGCCAGCAGTCCTCCAGGGCCTTATGCCGGAGGCTACACCTTC. It translates to CASSPPGPYAGGYTF.

The chain has TRBV27 and TRBJ2-3; perhaps TRBD2 as D (5 bases). The CDR3 runs 15 residues. Trimming took 5 bases from V and 0 from J, leaving 12 bases between them. Per germline, CDR1 MNHEY and CDR2 SMNVEV (reference sequence). The CDR3 loop reads CASSPTRGSTDTQYF. DNA of the CDR3: TGTGCCAGCAGTCCAACCCGGGGTAGCACAGATACGCAGTATTTT.

The V and J genes are TRBV2 and TRBJ1-6; no reliable D call. From germline, CDR1 is SNHLY and CDR2 FYNNEI. The CDR3 loop spans 14 amino acids. V gave up 3 bases and J gave up 7 bases, with 10 bases separating them. The CDR3 DNA reads as TGTGCCAGCAGTGAGATGGGTGGGAATTCACCCCTCCACTTT. Amino acids: CASSEMGGNSPLHF.

The genes are TRBV7-2 and TRBJ1-3; 7 bases fit TRBD1. Germline V gives CDR1 SGHTA, CDR2 FQGNSA. The CDR3 length is 18 residues. V gave up 0 bases and J gave up 1 base; unmatched junction bases: 9. The CDR3 reads CASSLAPRGGRSGNTIYF. CDR3 bases: TGTGCCAGCAGCTTAGCGCCCAGGGGGGGCCGATCTGGAAACACCATATATTTT.

The V call is TRBV5-8, the J call TRBJ2-3; no definite D call. The V gene's germline CDR1 is SGHTS and CDR2 YDEGEE. Trimming left V 3 bases short and J 0 bases short, with 14 bases between. The CDR3 extends over 16 amino acids. The CDR3 sequence: CASSSLSGVSTDTQYF. DNA for the CDR3: TGTGCCAGCAGCTCCCTCAGTGGGGTTAGCACAGATACGCAGTATTTT.

The chain links TRBV7-9 to TRBJ1-2; the D is unclear. CDR1 and CDR2 from the germline V gene are SEHNR and FQNEAQ (reference sequence). V lost 5 bases and J lost 4, with 14 bases in between. The CDR3 runs to 14 residues. This CDR3 is CASSVEGWVYGYTF. The CDR3 bases are TGTGCCAGCAGCGTCGAGGGTTGGGTCTATGGCTACACCTTC.

This clone was seen just once. The chain joins TRBV3-1 (or the pseudogene TRBV3-2) to TRBJ1-6; weak D call: TRBD1 (6 bases). With 4 bases removed from V and 5 bases from J, the gap between germline ends came to 9 bases. Germline CDR1 and CDR2: LGHDT and YNNKEL (reference sequence). This CDR3 is built from 14 residues. The CDR3 DNA follows: TGTGCCAGCAGCCGGACAGTTAATAATTCACCCCTCCACTTT. Protein sequence: CASSRTVNNSPLHF.

The V gene is TRBV9, the J gene TRBJ2-3; the match to TRBD2 covers 7 bases. The CDR3 is 17 residues long. Germline values: CDR1 SGDLS, CDR2 YYNGEE. Trimming at V came to 0 bases and at J to 0 bases, leaving 7 bases not matched to a gene. The CDR3 DNA reads TGTGCCAGCAGCGTAGCGGGTGGGCGGGGGAGCACAGATACGCAGTATTTT. Protein sequence: CASSVAGGRGSTDTQYF.

The chain recombines TRBV6-5 with TRBJ2-6, with no clear D. This CDR3 is built from 14 residues. Per the germline V gene, CDR1 is MNHEY and CDR2 is SVGAGI. The germline V and J ends were trimmed by 5 bases and 4 bases, with 9 bases remaining between them. The DNA of the CDR3 is TGTGCCAGCAGTCCCCGCCGGGGGGCCAACGTCCTGACTTTC. This encodes CASSPRRGANVLTF.

This chain joins TRBV4-2 and TRBJ2-7, with TRBD2 matching over 8 bases. This CDR3 has 15 amino acids. Trimming removed 2 bases from V and 2 bases from J; junction bases left unmatched: 5. Germline values: CDR1 LGHNA, CDR2 YNFKEQ. Here the CDR3 DNA reads TGTGCCAGCAGCCAACGGGAGGGGTCGACCTACGAGCAGTACTTC. Protein: CASSQREGSTYEQYF.

The chain links TRBV25-1 to TRBJ1-4; D remains unclear. The CDR3 runs 16 residues. V lost 1 base, J lost 7 bases, and 16 bases lay in between. Germline loops: CDR1 MGHDK, CDR2 SYGVNS. CDR3 protein: CASSESGTGNSEKLFF. For the CDR3, the DNA is TGTGCCAGCAGTGAATCGGGCACGGGCAACAGTGAAAAACTGTTTTTT.

J is TRBJ1-6 and V is TRBV28; no definite D call. The ends were cut back, 9 bases at V and 8 bases at J, with 17 bases in the middle. The CDR3 is made up of 14 amino acids. Germline V gene lookup returns CDR1 MDHEN and CDR2 SYDVKM. Here the CDR3 reads CASSTRGGDSPLHF. The CDR3, as DNA: TGTGCCAGTAGTACTAGAGGTGGTGATTCACCCCTCCACTTT.